This record concerns one T cell receptor beta chain sequence. The source of the sample is a study of blood T cell repertoires in COVID-19. Assay used: immunoSEQ multiplex PCR; TCRdb lists only in-frame clones, some missing. The sample has about 220,000 clones, about 85% seen once. The sequence came from a woman under 40 who had recovered from COVID-19. The specimen sequenced was PBMCs or T cells enriched from blood (not recorded which).

Written as DNA, the CDR3 is TGTGCCACCAGCCCTACTTTAGACAGGAACACTGAAGCTTTCTTT. It is translated as CATSPTLDRNTEAFF. The chain links TRBV15 to TRBJ1-1; possible D gene TRBD1, 5 bases. This CDR3 region has 15 residues. Germline V gene lookup returns CDR1 LNHNV and CDR2 YYDKDF (reference sequence). Trimming stripped 5 bases from V and 1 base from J, with 14 bases between.